The source of this T cell receptor (beta chain) is a study of T cells in Graves' hyperthyroidism and ophthalmopathy. Amplification of TCR beta CDR3 regions was performed using RNA transcripts as template. The HTBI primer set was used in a first-round RT-PCR of the TCR CDR3. In TCRdb, the multiplex PCR reads were re-called with MiXCR into one record per CDR3 protein. The repertoire holds roughly 280,000 distinct CDR3 sequences, with about a sixth as singletons. V trimming: 6 bases; J trimming: 9 bases; junction bases outside the gene matches: 11. CDR3 length: 13 amino acids. This clonotype occurred many times.

Sequenced sample: blood. The receptor was isolated from a woman aged 55-69 years with Graves' ophthalmopathy. V is TRBV12-3 or TRBV12-4 and J is TRBJ2-7; 7 bases fit TRBD1. This CDR3 is CASRRDRAEAQYF. Written as DNA, the CDR3 is TGTGCCAGCAGGAGGGACAGAGCCGAAGCGCAGTACTTC.